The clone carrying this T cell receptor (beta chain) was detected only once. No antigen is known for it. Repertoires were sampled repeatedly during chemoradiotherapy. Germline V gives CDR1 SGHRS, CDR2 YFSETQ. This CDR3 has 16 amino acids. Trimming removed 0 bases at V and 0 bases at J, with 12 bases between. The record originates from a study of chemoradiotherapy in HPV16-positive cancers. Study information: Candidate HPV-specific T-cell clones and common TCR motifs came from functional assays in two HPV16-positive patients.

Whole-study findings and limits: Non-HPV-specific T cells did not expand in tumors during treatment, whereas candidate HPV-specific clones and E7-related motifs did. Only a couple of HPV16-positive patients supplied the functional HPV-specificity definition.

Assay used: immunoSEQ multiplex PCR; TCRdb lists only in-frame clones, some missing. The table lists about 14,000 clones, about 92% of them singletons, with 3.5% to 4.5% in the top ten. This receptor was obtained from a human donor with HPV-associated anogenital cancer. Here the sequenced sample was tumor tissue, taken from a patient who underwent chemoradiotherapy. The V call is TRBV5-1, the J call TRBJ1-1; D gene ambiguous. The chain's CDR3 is CASSLEPGRMNTEAFF. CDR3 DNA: TGCGCCAGCAGCTTGGAGCCTGGCAGGATGAACACTGAAGCTTTCTTT. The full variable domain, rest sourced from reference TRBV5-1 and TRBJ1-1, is KAGVTQTPRYLIKTRGQQVTLSCSPISGHRSVSWYQQTPGQGLQFLFEYFSETQRNKGNFPGRFSGRQFSNSRSEMNVSTLELGDSALYLCASSLEPGRMNTEAFFGQGTRLTVV.